This entry lists 27 T cell receptor beta chains sequenced from one sample in a study of OX40 agonist ivuxolimab in advanced cancers. Library method: the immunoSEQ multiplex PCR assay. In its TCRdb copy, this immuneACCESS table keeps in-frame sequences only and misses some clones. Where compared with another copy, unresolved V genes explain less than half of these, and the others have no known cause. The table for this sample lists about 69,000 clones; approximately 91% of them were counted only once. The ten largest make up about 14% of the sample. The sample was CD4+ or CD8+ T cells sorted from blood, taken in a trial of the OX40 agonist ivuxolimab. These receptors originate from an adult with an advanced solid tumor such as melanoma, head and neck, liver or kidney cancer.

This chain links TRBV29-1 with TRBJ2-7; 11 bases match TRBD2. Germline CDR1 SQVTM, CDR2 ANQGSEA. The trim removed 4 bases at V and 4 bases at J, leaving 3 bases unmatched. The CDR3 totals 13 residues. The CDR3 is CSVVLAGGYEQYF. In DNA form, the CDR3 reads TGCAGCGTTGTATTAGCGGGAGGGTACGAGCAGTACTTC.

The V call is TRBV28, the J call TRBJ2-7; TRBD2 matches at 7 bases. Trimming removed 4 bases from V and 3 bases from J; junction bases left unmatched: 9. The CDR3 loop spans 15 amino acids. In germline, CDR1 is MDHEN, CDR2 SYDVKM. CDR3 loop: CASSWSGDPFYEQYF. For the CDR3, the DNA is TGTGCCAGCAGTTGGAGCGGGGACCCTTTCTACGAGCAGTACTTC.

The rearrangement joins TRBV2 to TRBJ1-2, with TRBD1 identical over 8 bases. V lost 10 bases, J lost 5 bases, and 12 bases stayed unmatched. The germline V gene encodes CDR1 SNHLY and CDR2 FYNNEI. This CDR3 comprises 14 residues. The CDR3 spells CATTVDRGLYGYTF. DNA for the CDR3: TGTGCCACGACAGTAGACAGGGGATTATATGGCTACACCTTC.

The CDR3 loop is CASSLAGGPYNEQFF. The CDR3 bases are TGTGCCAGCAGTTTAGCGGGAGGGCCCTACAATGAGCAGTTCTTC. The chain combines TRBV27 with TRBJ2-1, with 9 bases matching TRBD2. This CDR3 has 15 residues. The V and J ends lost 2 bases and 2 bases, in that order; junction bases with no gene match: 1. CDR1 and CDR2 from the germline V gene are MNHEY and SMNVEV (reference sequence).

V gene TRBV5-1 combines with J gene TRBJ2-7; TRBD1 might be the D (6 bases). Trimming took off 0 bases at V and 2 bases at J, with 9 bases between the two ends. Germline CDR1 and CDR2: SGHRS and YFSETQ. The CDR3 spans 14 residues. The CDR3: CASSLVEGAYEQYF. DNA of the CDR3: TGCGCCAGCAGCTTGGTCGAGGGGGCCTACGAGCAGTACTTC.

The chain couples TRBV23-1 to TRBJ1-5; 7 bases map to TRBD1. TRBV23-1 is an ORF; its function is uncertain. This CDR3 comprises 18 residues. V lost 3 bases and J lost 2; bases outside the gene matches: 13. The CDR3 coding sequence is TGCGCCAGCAGTCAGGGGGCGACAGGGAGTTTTGGCAATCAGCCCCAGCATTTT. This codes for CASSQGATGSFGNQPQHF.

The V and J genes are TRBV11-3 and TRBJ1-1; no clear D. V shed 1 base and J shed 2 bases, with 8 bases lying between them. This CDR3 is built from 14 residues. The germline V gene has CDR1 SGHNT and CDR2 YENEEA. In nucleotides, the CDR3 is TGTGCCAGCAGCTTAGTAAACAGAAACACTGAAGCTTTCTTT. It encodes CASSLVNRNTEAFF.

The chain couples TRBV7-9 to TRBJ1-4, with TRBD1 matching over 7 bases. The germline gives CDR1 SEHNR, CDR2 FQNEAQ (reference sequence). Trimming cost V 4 bases and J 1 base; bases outside gene matches: 6. This CDR3 comprises 16 residues. The CDR3 DNA follows: TGTGCCAGCAGCTCAGGACAGGTCGGAACTAATGAAAAACTGTTTTTT. Amino acid sequence: CASSSGQVGTNEKLFF.

This clone showed up just once. CDR3 nucleotide sequence: TGTGCCAGCAGCTTGTGGTCTAGCGGGATGTGGAAGGGCACAGATACGCAGTATTTT. Protein: CASSLWSSGMWKGTDTQYF. V and J are TRBV5-6 and TRBJ2-3; 9 bases match TRBD2. The CDR3 extends over 19 amino acids. The germline V gene has CDR1 SGHDT and CDR2 YYEEEE. The V gene end was trimmed by 1 base and the J gene end by 1 base; junction bases not matched to a gene: 13.

This rearrangement joins TRBV2 to TRBJ2-2; TRBD1 agrees at 10 bases. This CDR3 contains 15 residues. J lost 7 bases, V lost 8 bases, and 10 bases had no gene match. Germline values: CDR1 SNHLY, CDR2 FYNNEI. This CDR3 is CASDWDRGPVGELFF. The CDR3 bases are TGTGCCAGCGATTGGGACAGGGGACCGGTCGGGGAGCTGTTTTTT.

The V gene is TRBV7-9, the J gene TRBJ1-2; D ambiguous. CDR1 and CDR2 from the germline V gene are SEHNR and FQNEAQ (reference sequence). The CDR3 is made up of 14 amino acids. Trimming stripped 5 bases from V and 3 bases from J, with 13 bases between. In DNA form, the CDR3 reads TGTGCCAGCAGCACCCGAGGAGCAGACTATGGCTACACCTTC. It encodes CASSTRGADYGYTF.

This clone occurred once. Here the CDR3 DNA reads TGTGCCAGCAGCGAGGACAGCTTGTCCTACAATGAGCAGTTCTTC. The encoded protein is CASSEDSLSYNEQFF. The chain has TRBV11-2 and TRBJ2-1; a weak D match, TRBD1 (6 bases). CDR3 length: 15 residues. Germline V gives CDR1 SGHAT, CDR2 FQNNGV. Trimming shortened V by 5 bases and J by 1 base, and 12 bases separated the two germline ends. Full variable domain (rest looked up from reference TRBV11-2 and TRBJ2-1): EAGVAQSPRYKIIEKRQSVAFWCNPISGHATLYWYQQILGQGPKLLIQFQNNGVVDDSQLPKDRFSAERLKGVDSTLKIQPAKLEDSAVYLCASSEDSLSYNEQFFGPGTRLTVL.

The chain recombines TRBV10-3 with TRBJ2-7, with D hard to call. CDR1 and CDR2 from the germline V gene are ENHRY and SYGVKD. The CDR3 spans 12 residues. V shed 0 bases and J shed 7 bases, with 7 bases lying between them. The CDR3 loop reads CAISESAAEQYF. For the CDR3, the DNA is TGTGCCATCAGTGAGTCGGCAGCGGAGCAGTACTTC.

V gene TRBV10-3 combines with J gene TRBJ2-5; 10 nucleotides align to TRBD2. The CDR3 totals 15 residues. CDR1 and CDR2 from the germline V gene are ENHRY and SYGVKD. V dropped 9 bases and J dropped 3; count of bases not matched to a gene: 10. CDR3 sequence: CAIRSSSGREETQYF. The CDR3 DNA reads as TGTGCCATAAGATCCTCTAGCGGGAGAGAAGAGACCCAGTACTTC.

The V gene is TRBV7-8, the J gene TRBJ2-5; either TRBD1 or TRBD2 may supply D (5 bases each). The CDR3 length is 14 residues. The germline CDR1 and CDR2 sequences are SGHVS and FQNEAQ. V lost 2 bases, J lost 4 bases, and 11 bases lay in between. DNA of the CDR3: TGTGCCAGCAGCTTATTTTCGGGACGAGAGACCCAGTACTTC. Its protein product is CASSLFSGRETQYF.

The chain recombines TRBV12-5 with TRBJ1-1; possibly TRBD1 for D (6 bases). CDR1 and CDR2 (germline): LGHNT, FRNRAP. The CDR3 loop spans 13 amino acids. With 4 bases removed from V and 3 bases from J, the gap between germline ends came to 9 bases. The CDR3 is CASGSGAHTEAFF. CDR3 nucleotide sequence: TGTGCTAGTGGTTCGGGGGCCCACACTGAAGCTTTCTTT.

The chain couples TRBV11-1 to TRBJ1-3; D unresolved. Germline assignment: CDR1 SGHAT and CDR2 FQDESV (reference sequence). Trimming took 3 bases from V and 6 from J, leaving 12 bases between them. The CDR3 is 14 residues long. CDR3 protein: CASSLDSLLNTIYF. The CDR3 nucleotides read TGTGCCAGCAGCTTGGATTCTCTCTTAAACACCATATATTTT.

This chain connects TRBV13 to TRBJ1-2, with 9 bases aligning to TRBD1. Germline V gene sequence: CDR1 PRHDT, CDR2 FYEKMQ (reference sequence). This CDR3 region has 19 residues. V lost 0 bases to trimming and J lost 6 bases; unmatched junction nucleotides: 17. CDR3: CASSLGLTGGLATGHGYTF. The CDR3 region has the DNA TGTGCCAGCAGCTTAGGCCTCACAGGGGGCCTTGCTACTGGGCATGGCTACACCTTC.

V usage is TRBV7-6 and J usage is TRBJ2-5, with a tentative D call TRBD2 (5 bases). The CDR3 covers 14 residues. Trimming removed 4 bases from V and 0 bases from J, with 9 bases in between. CDR1 is SGHVS and CDR2 is FNYEAQ in the germline V gene. CDR3 residues: CASSSDYHQETQYF. The CDR3 DNA reads TGTGCCAGCAGCTCAGACTACCACCAAGAGACCCAGTACTTC. The whole variable domain, remainder taken from reference TRBV7-6 and TRBJ2-5, is GAGVSQSPRYKVTKRGQDVALRCDPISGHVSLYWYRQALGQGPEFLTYFNYEAQQDKSGLPNDRFSAERPEGSISTLTIQRTEQRDSAMYRCASSSDYHQETQYFGPGTRLLVL.

The chain employs TRBV15 and TRBJ1-1, with D unclear. The germline V gene has CDR1 LNHNV and CDR2 YYDKDF (reference sequence). The ends were cut back, 6 bases at V and 1 base at J, with 9 bases in the middle. The CDR3 consists of 13 residues. The CDR3 sequence: CATRGRENTEAFF. DNA for the CDR3: TGTGCCACCAGAGGGAGGGAGAACACTGAAGCTTTCTTT.

This chain connects TRBV27 to TRBJ2-7, with D possibly TRBD1 on 5 matching bases. Trimming took off 7 bases at V and 5 bases at J, with 18 bases between the two ends. The CDR3 extends over 14 amino acids. The germline V gene encodes CDR1 MNHEY and CDR2 SMNVEV (reference sequence). In nucleotides, the CDR3 is TGTGCCAGCAAACAATTGCAGGGTAGTGACGAGCAGTACTTC. Its protein product is CASKQLQGSDEQYF.

This sequence joins TRBV27 and TRBJ2-3; 9 positions match TRBD2. The germline CDR1 and CDR2 sequences are MNHEY and SMNVEV (reference sequence). This CDR3 is 18 amino acids long. The V segment lost 3 bases and the J segment 3 bases; nucleotides outside the gene matches: 13. The CDR3 is CASSLSSRGLAATDTQYF. CDR3 nucleotide sequence: TGTGCCAGCAGTTTGAGTTCAAGGGGACTAGCCGCGACAGATACGCAGTATTTT.

CDR3 in amino acids: CASRVAGDLFF. The CDR3, as DNA: TGTGCCAGCAGGGTAGCGGGAGATCTGTTCTTC. The chain couples TRBV28 to TRBJ2-1; 9 positions match TRBD2. The CDR3 spans 11 residues. Trimming cost V 6 bases and J 15 bases; bases outside gene matches: 6. CDR1 MDHEN and CDR2 SYDVKM come from the germline V gene.

This clone has a single count. V is TRBV28 and J is TRBJ1-6, with 10 bases matching TRBD1. With 1 base clipped from V and 9 bases from J, the junction kept 12 bases outside the gene matches. The CDR3 runs to 18 residues. The germline CDR1 and CDR2 sequences are MDHEN and SYDVKM. CDR3 sequence: CASSLFAPGQGRASPLHF. The DNA for the CDR3 is TGTGCCAGCAGTTTATTCGCCCCGGGACAGGGGAGGGCTTCACCCCTCCACTTT.

This sequence joins TRBV27 and TRBJ2-1; 9 bases fit TRBD2. Germline V gives CDR1 MNHEY, CDR2 SMNVEV (reference sequence). The CDR3 length is 16 residues. The V segment lost 1 base and the J segment 4 bases; nucleotides outside the gene matches: 5. Here the CDR3 DNA reads TGTGCCAGCAGTTTATTACTAGCGGGTTCTTACAATGAGCAGTTCTTC. It is translated as CASSLLLAGSYNEQFF.

The J gene is TRBJ2-3, the V gene TRBV5-6; 8 bases match TRBD1. V lost 0 bases to trimming and J lost 5 bases; unmatched junction nucleotides: 5. The CDR3 sequence is 15 residues long. Germline CDR1 and CDR2: SGHDT and YYEEEE. The CDR3 sequence is CASSLARQGIDTQYF. CDR3 nucleotides: TGTGCCAGCAGCTTGGCCCGACAGGGGATAGATACGCAGTATTTT.

CDR3 nucleotides: TGTGCCAGCTCACCTCAAGGGTGGTGGAACGGGGAGCTGTTTTTT. Translated: CASSPQGWWNGELFF. This chain connects TRBV18 to TRBJ2-2; D not certain. The germline gives CDR1 KGHSH, CDR2 LQKENI. V lost 3 bases, J lost 7 bases, and 15 bases lay in between. This CDR3 is built from 15 residues. Complete variable domain (other parts from reference TRBV18 and TRBJ2-2): NAGVMQNPRHLVRRRGQEARLRCSPMKGHSHVYWYRQLPEEGLKFMVYLQKENIIDESGMPKERFSAEFPKEGPSILRIQQVVRGDSAAYFCASSPQGWWNGELFFGEGSRLTVL.